A selection of T cell receptor beta chains follows, all from one sample in a study of T cell responses to AZD1222 COVID-19 vaccine. Libraries were prepared by immunoSEQ multiplex PCR; TCRdb keeps only in-frame clonotypes and omits some of them. The sample consists of about 100,000 clones, 80% to 90% of them appearing once. This specimen was peripheral blood, taken on day 0 of AZD1222 vaccination. The receptor set was obtained from an adult in good health. Each CDR3 is given with its conserved first and last residue. Each record gives: D gene, clone size, V gene, J gene, CDR3 DNA, CDR3 protein. The D gene is left open where the match is weak. Some rows have no size entry. The others give once, few or many, or a class for an expanded clone.

-	-	TRBV7-8	TRBJ1-6	TGTGCCAGCAGCTTATGGGTCAATAATTCACCCCTCCACTTT	CASSLWVNNSPLHF
-	-	TRBV5-5	TRBJ1-5	TGTGCCAGCAGCCCAAGGACGGATAGCAATCAGCCCCAGCATTTT	CASSPRTDSNQPQHF
-	-	TRBV27	TRBJ2-7	TGTGCCAGCAGTTTATTTGCAGGGGCGACGTACGAGCAGTACTTC	CASSLFAGATYEQYF
-	once	TRBV19	TRBJ1-3	TGTGCCAGTACCAGCGGGCAGGTTCGCGGAAACACCATATATTTT	CASTSGQVRGNTIYF
TRBD1	-	TRBV27	TRBJ1-5	TGTGCCAGCAAGATCAGGGGGCGAAGCAATCAGCCCCAGCATTTT	CASKIRGRSNQPQHF
-	once	TRBV28	TRBJ1-1	TGTGCCAGCAGTCTGGCCGGGGTAGGTGTTGACACTGAAGCTTTCTTT	CASSLAGVGVDTEAFF
-	-	TRBV5-1	TRBJ2-1	TGCGCCAGCAGCTTGGAGGGCAATGAGCAGTTCTTC	CASSLEGNEQFF
-	-	TRBV7-2	TRBJ2-3	TGTGCCAGCAGCGCTCACAGGGACGCGCAGTATTTT	CASSAHRDAQYF
TRBD1	-	TRBV2	TRBJ1-2	TGTGCCAGCAGTGAGGACAGGCCTTCTAACTATGGCTACACCTTC	CASSEDRPSNYGYTF
TRBD2	-	TRBV28	TRBJ2-1	TGTGCCAGCAGCCTCTGGCGGGAGGTAAACAATGAGCAGTTCTTC	CASSLWREVNNEQFF
-	-	TRBV4-3	TRBJ2-2	TGCGCCAGCAGCCGTTTACAGTCCACCGGGGAGCTGTTTTTT	CASSRLQSTGELFF
-	-	TRBV11-2	TRBJ1-5	TGTGCCAGCAGTTTAATTTCGAATCAGCCCCAGCATTTT	CASSLISNQPQHF
-	-	TRBV19	TRBJ2-1	TGTGCCAGTAGTGGTACAGGGAGAAGATCCTACAATGAGCAGTTCTTC	CASSGTGRRSYNEQFF
-	once	TRBV9	TRBJ1-3	TGTGCCAGCAGCGTGGAAGACAGTCGACTCTCTGGAAACACCATATATTTT	CASSVEDSRLSGNTIYF
-	-	TRBV12-3/TRBV12-4	TRBJ2-1	TGTGCCAGCAGAGACGGCTCCTACAATGAGCAGTTCTTC	CASRDGSYNEQFF
-	-	TRBV27	TRBJ1-5	TGTGCCAGCAGGGCATCCGGGACATACAGCAATCAGCCCCAGCATTTT	CASRASGTYSNQPQHF
TRBD1	-	TRBV4-1	TRBJ1-4	TGCGCCAGCAGCCAAGATGGGACAGGGCGCGAAAAACTGTTTTTT	CASSQDGTGREKLFF
TRBD1	-	TRBV11-2	TRBJ2-7	TGTGCCAGCAGCTCCACAGGGGGCAGATACGAGCAGTACTTC	CASSSTGGRYEQYF
-	-	TRBV28	TRBJ2-6	TGTGCCAGCACCCCATGGGGGAGCTCTGGGGCCAACGTCCTGACTTTC	CASTPWGSSGANVLTF
-	-	TRBV15	TRBJ1-5	TGTGCCACCAGCCCTGTGGGCAATCAGCCCCAGCATTTT	CATSPVGNQPQHF
-	-	TRBV15	TRBJ2-6	TGTGCCACCAGCGGCCTATTTTCTGGGGCCAACGTCCTGACTTTC	CATSGLFSGANVLTF
-	-	TRBV5-4	TRBJ1-2	TGTGCCAGCAGCTTTTATTCTAACTATGGCTACACCTTC	CASSFYSNYGYTF
TRBD1	-	TRBV5-1	TRBJ1-4	TGCGCCAGCAGCTCCCGGACAGGGCTGGGAGAAAAACTGTTTTTT	CASSSRTGLGEKLFF
TRBD1	-	TRBV2	TRBJ2-6	TGTGCCAGCAGAGACAGGGGGACTGGGGCCAACGTCCTGACTTTC	CASRDRGTGANVLTF
TRBD2	-	TRBV6-5	TRBJ2-7	TGTGCCAGCGGAGGACTAGCGGGAGGGACCTACGAGCAGTACTTC	CASGGLAGGTYEQYF
TRBD2	few	TRBV6-5	TRBJ2-3	TGTGCCAGCAGTTTTGGGACTAGCGGTTCAGATACGCAGTATTTT	CASSFGTSGSDTQYF
TRBD1	-	TRBV25-1	TRBJ1-4	TGTGCCAGCAGCACCGGGACAGGGTATGAAAAACTGTTTTTT	CASSTGTGYEKLFF
TRBD1	once	TRBV18	TRBJ1-2	TGTGCCAGCTCATCACTCGACAGGGCACCCTATGGCTACACCTTC	CASSSLDRAPYGYTF